This T cell receptor (beta chain) was sequenced for a study of T cell repertoires in aging, cancer and after chemotherapy (dated by TCRdb to about 2019). Regarding the research as a whole: Donors were distributed across six age groups ranging from 30 or younger to 70 or older, with at least three individuals included per group. Control TCR repertoires from healthy donors were recorded over several months to years, and clear clonal overlap was observed across re-sampling. The study profiled peripheral blood TCR beta repertoires from healthy donors and cancer patients to examine immunoaging and T cell reconstitution after chemotherapy. The full dataset contained approximately 9.6 million TCR reads. The cohort comprised about 220 cancer patients, more than 90 with hematological and around 130 with solid cancers, plus 95 healthy donors as a reference group.

Multiplex touch-down PCR with a mixed TRB-A/B primer pool was used to amplify rearranged TRB sequences covering the V, D and J segments. Illumina adapters and sample indices were added to the amplicons in two consecutive PCR reactions performed with Phusion HS II polymerase. Amplicons were gel-purified using the NucleoSpin Gel and PCR Clean-up kit and were subsequently checked with Qubit and an Agilent 2100 Bioanalyzer. Sequencing of the libraries was done on an Illumina MiSeq with paired-end, single-indexed 600-cycle runs. In the original analysis: MiXCR versions 2.12 and 3.0.5 were used to process TRB sequences. Each unique CDR3 nucleotide sequence counted as one clone, and only productive sequences with at least two reads were retained. The repertoire metrics were Shannon diversity, evenness, clonality (defined as one minus evenness), and alpha-parameterized diversity profiles covering alpha 0 to 5. The IGoR algorithm was used to compute generation probabilities of clones in paired pre- and post-chemotherapy samples. TCRdb reprocessed the public reads (quality trimming at Q25 with fastp, clone calling with MiXCR) and kept in-frame beta chains. Rows are unified per CDR3 protein, each entry keeping the most common DNA and genes. TCRdb, rather than the study authors, made the V and J calls. This sample has approximately 11,000 distinct CDR3 sequences in its table, and less than 55% of those were observed once. 7.4% of the sample goes to the ten largest clones.

Within its sample, this clonotype is medium-sized (0.01 to 0.1%). Its antigen is currently not known. No much larger clone is present one base from it, and per-base qualities are unavailable. Study-level results and caveats: Compared with age-matched healthy donors, untreated patients with hematological or solid cancers had significantly lower TCR diversity and higher clonality in blood. In healthy donors, the drop in TCR diversity with age came mainly from a loss of richness, whereas in cancer patients a loss of evenness also played a part. Median generation probability increased over the chemotherapy interval in both cancer cohorts, suggesting repertoire reconstitution through rebound thymic output. According to the authors, the repertoire data do not permit conclusions about immunological memory after chemotherapy.

CDR3 length: 13 amino acids, cysteine to phenylalanine. The CDR3 DNA has 39 bases and is translated from base 1. Trimming takes 5 bases off V and 2 bases off J; junction bases not matched to a gene: 2. TCR beta rearrangements were amplified from genomic DNA isolated from peripheral blood, not from sorted cells or RNA. The chain is encoded by TRBV12-3 or TRBV12-4 joined to TRBJ1-2; the central 7 bases match TRBD1. Sequencing input: blood. The clonotype comes from a human donor in good health. In nucleotides, the sequence is TGTGCCAGCAGTGGGGGACAGAACTATGGCTACACCTTC. Translated, this is CASSGGQNYGYTF.